The 30 T cell receptor beta chains in this list originate from one sample, sequenced in a study of cytotoxic CD8 clonotypes in ibrutinib-treated CLL. Method: immunoSEQ multiplex PCR; TCRdb's copy keeps in-frame clones and lacks some. The data contain 30,000 or so clones, more than 75% of them singletons. The source was PBMCs, collected after 36 months of ibrutinib treatment. These TCRs come from a human donor with chronic lymphocytic leukemia.

The genes are TRBV29-1 and TRBJ2-5; 7 bases align to TRBD1. V shed 7 bases and J 2 bases; nucleotides not matched to a gene: 7. This CDR3 spans 13 amino acids. Germline CDR1 and CDR2: SQVTM and ANQGSEA. CDR3 coding DNA: TGCAGCGAAGAAGACAGGGTACAAGAGACCCAGTACTTC. This codes for CSEEDRVQETQYF.

The rearrangement joins TRBV7-2 to TRBJ2-1, with TRBD1 as a possible D gene (6 bases). The V end was cut by 4 bases, the J end by 3 bases, with 10 bases between. The CDR3 runs 14 residues. Germline V gives CDR1 SGHTA, CDR2 FQGNSA. The CDR3: CASSSETGYNEQFF. The CDR3 nucleotides are TGTGCCAGCAGCTCTGAGACAGGCTACAATGAGCAGTTCTTC.

The sample holds a few counts of this clone. The chain joins TRBV2 to TRBJ2-3; D may match TRBD1 or TRBD2 (6 bases each). Germline CDR1 is SNHLY and CDR2 is FYNNEI. The V end lost 7 bases, the J end lost 8 bases, and 22 bases lay between the germline ends. This CDR3 has 15 amino acids. The CDR3 reads CASIGRSGGSGTQYF. DNA of the CDR3: TGTGCCAGCATCGGCCGGTCCGGGGGCAGTGGTACGCAGTATTTT.

The J gene is TRBJ2-5, the V gene TRBV11-2, with 9 bases fitting TRBD2. V gave up 1 base and J gave up 5 bases; unmatched junction bases: 11. CDR1 and CDR2 from the germline V gene are SGHAT and FQNNGV. CDR3 length equals 17 residues. The CDR3 sequence is CASSLGPAGGRGETQYF. The CDR3 nucleotides read TGTGCCAGCAGCTTAGGTCCAGCGGGGGGTCGCGGGGAGACCCAGTACTTC.

V gene TRBV6-5 combines with J gene TRBJ2-5; TRBD1 aligns across 8 bases. The assigned J gene may be wrong: the sequence end matches TRBJ2-7 better. The CDR3 loop spans 12 amino acids. Germline lookup yields CDR1 MNHEY and CDR2 SVGAGI. CDR3 sequence: CASRTDRGEQYF. CDR3 nucleotides: TGTGCCAGCAGGACCGACAGGGGCGAGCAGTACTTC.

The chain links TRBV14 to TRBJ1-2; D possibly corresponds to TRBD1 (5 bases). CDR1 and CDR2 (germline): SGHDN, FVKESK. V lost 10 bases to trimming and J lost 2 bases, with 20 bases between them. This CDR3 contains 15 residues. The CDR3 sequence is CATSQSGTRNYGYTF. The CDR3 DNA follows: TGTGCCACCTCCCAGTCGGGGACCCGGAACTATGGCTACACCTTC.

This rearrangement joins TRBV7-2 to TRBJ1-2, with TRBD1 identical over 10 bases. This CDR3 has 15 amino acids. Germline CDR1 is SGHTA and CDR2 is FQGNSA. The junction had 6 bases not matched to a gene; V was cut back by 5 bases and J by 3 bases. DNA for the CDR3: TGTGCCAGCAGCCCGGGGACAGGGGTAGACTATGGCTACACCTTC. As protein: CASSPGTGVDYGYTF.

The J gene is TRBJ2-7, the V gene TRBV14, with D possibly being TRBD1 or TRBD2 (5 bases each). Germline V gives CDR1 SGHDN, CDR2 FVKESK. This CDR3 region has 17 residues. The germline V and J ends were trimmed by 3 bases and 1 base, with 19 bases remaining between them. CDR3 sequence (DNA): TGTGCCAGCAGCCAGAGGGGTACTGACTTGTATTCCTACGAGCAGTACTTC. Its protein is CASSQRGTDLYSYEQYF.

The chain links TRBV7-2 to TRBJ2-1, with 10 bases identical to TRBD2. The CDR3 contains 16 residues. CDR1 SGHTA and CDR2 FQGNSA come from the germline V gene. V dropped 5 bases and J dropped 2; count of bases not matched to a gene: 6. For the CDR3, the DNA is TGTGCCAGCAGCCCTGATAGCGGGGGGACCTACAATGAGCAGTTCTTC. It encodes CASSPDSGGTYNEQFF.

The chain is built from TRBV19 and TRBJ2-3; 8 bases agree with TRBD1. The CDR3 contains 17 residues. Per germline, CDR1 LNHDA and CDR2 SQIVND (reference sequence). With V trimmed by 4 bases and J by 5 bases, 14 bases remained unmatched. The CDR3 reads CASSTLSGTGRRDTQYF. The CDR3 DNA sequence: TGTGCCAGTAGTACCCTTTCCGGGACAGGCCGGCGAGATACGCAGTATTTT.

The CDR3 DNA sequence: TGTGCCAGCAGCTCCCGGGACAGGGTGAACACCGGGGAGCTGTTTTTT. This encodes CASSSRDRVNTGELFF. The rearrangement links TRBV7-3 to TRBJ2-2, with 9 bases identical to TRBD1. Germline-derived CDR1 and CDR2 are SGHTA and FQGTGA. This CDR3 contains 16 residues. Losses at the gene ends were 4 bases for V and 1 base for J; bases not matched to a gene: 4.

The chain uses TRBV7-9 and TRBJ1-4; D uncertain. The ends were cut back, 0 bases at V and 8 bases at J, with 10 bases in the middle. The CDR3 is 14 residues long. The germline V gene encodes CDR1 SEHNR and CDR2 FQNEAQ (reference sequence). CDR3 nucleotides: TGTGCCAGCAGCTTAGCTTGGGGAGACGAAAAACTGTTTTTT. Protein sequence: CASSLAWGDEKLFF.

This clone was found a few times. The J gene is TRBJ1-2, the V gene TRBV4-1; D possibly corresponds to TRBD1 (5 bases). CDR3 size: 14 residues. Trimming pared 2 bases from V and 3 bases from J, leaving 10 bases between. CDR1 is MGHRA and CDR2 is YSYEKL in the germline V gene. CDR3 protein: CASSQFRGDYGYTF. Here the CDR3 DNA reads TGCGCCAGCAGCCAATTTCGGGGGGACTATGGCTACACCTTC.

On this clone itself: The same CDR3 arises from other DNA sequences in this sample as well. The V and J genes are TRBV27 and TRBJ2-5; no clear D gene. The CDR3 contains 11 residues. The germline gives CDR1 MNHEY, CDR2 SMNVEV (reference sequence). V was trimmed by 2 bases and J by 4 bases, leaving 2 bases between them. The CDR3 protein is CASSLGETQYF. Written as DNA, the CDR3 is TGTGCCAGCAGTTTAGGAGAGACCCAGTACTTC.

V and J are TRBV7-9 and TRBJ2-1; 10 bases line up with TRBD1. CDR1 and CDR2 from the germline V gene are SEHNR and FQNEAQ (reference sequence). The CDR3 is 16 amino acids. V lost 5 bases, J lost 8 bases, and 12 bases stayed unmatched. The CDR3, as DNA: TGTGCCAGCAGCCAAGCTTTAGCTGGGACAGGGGATGAGCAGTTCTTC. This gives the protein CASSQALAGTGDEQFF.

The chain recombines TRBV27 with TRBJ2-5; D is undetermined. The CDR3 sequence is 14 residues long. Per germline, CDR1 MNHEY and CDR2 SMNVEV (reference sequence). V dropped 1 base and J dropped 4 bases, with 10 bases sitting between them. CDR3 bases: TGTGCCAGCAGTTTATTCCCCGGACGAGAGACCCAGTACTTC. It specifies CASSLFPGRETQYF.

The J gene is TRBJ2-2, the V gene TRBV4-1; 9 bases match TRBD2. The germline CDR1 and CDR2 sequences are MGHRA and YSYEKL. The CDR3 is made up of 19 amino acids. Trimming cost V 3 bases and J 6 bases; bases outside gene matches: 17. The CDR3 DNA sequence: TGCGCCAGCAGCCACCCCGGGACTAGCTTTGGGAGGGCGGCCGGGGAGCTGTTTTTT. Its protein is CASSHPGTSFGRAAGELFF.

This sequence joins TRBV4-1 and TRBJ1-1; possible D gene TRBD1, 6 bases. The length of the CDR3 is 14 residues. Trimming left V 3 bases short and J 4 bases short, with 12 bases between. Germline CDR1 MGHRA, CDR2 YSYEKL. CDR3 DNA sequence: TGCGCCAGCAGCCACCCGGGACAAGGCACTGAAGCTTTCTTT. Translated, it gives CASSHPGQGTEAFF.

J is TRBJ1-3 and V is TRBV27, with D perhaps matching TRBD1 (6 bases). The CDR3 spans 14 residues. Germline V gives CDR1 MNHEY, CDR2 SMNVEV (reference sequence). Between the trimmed V and J ends, which lost 7 bases and 2 bases, there was a span of 12 bases. The CDR3 coding sequence is TGTGCCAGCAAAATGACAGGCCCTGGAAACACCATATATTTT. Its protein product is CASKMTGPGNTIYF.

Here the CDR3 reads CASSLDNNSYNSPLHF. CDR3 nucleotides: TGTGCCAGCAGCCTCGACAATAACTCCTATAATTCACCCCTCCACTTT. The V and J genes are TRBV7-2 and TRBJ1-6; D is unresolved. Germline CDR1 SGHTA, CDR2 FQGNSA. The CDR3 is 16 amino acids. Trimming removed 5 bases from V and 0 bases from J, with 11 bases in between.

The J gene is TRBJ1-1, the V gene TRBV5-1, with D possibly TRBD1 on 5 matching bases. This CDR3 spans 12 amino acids. CDR1 is SGHRS, CDR2 YFSETQ, per germline. V lost 4 bases to trimming and J lost 7 bases, with 11 bases between them. Here the CDR3 DNA reads TGCGCCAGCAGCCGGATGGGGGTTGAAGCTTTCTTT. Translating it yields CASSRMGVEAFF.

The V gene is TRBV27, the J gene TRBJ2-7, with D tentatively TRBD1 or TRBD2 (6 bases each). The germline CDR1 and CDR2 sequences are MNHEY and SMNVEV (reference sequence). The CDR3 extends over 15 amino acids. The ends were cut back, 3 bases at V and 1 base at J, with 13 bases in the middle. The CDR3 protein is CASSFGQGRSYEQYF. The CDR3 bases are TGTGCCAGCAGTTTCGGGCAGGGGAGGTCCTACGAGCAGTACTTC.

This chain links TRBV29-1 with TRBJ2-7, with 7 bases fitting TRBD2. The CDR3 extends over 16 amino acids. V gave up 1 base and J gave up 0 bases; unmatched junction bases: 9. Germline CDR1 and CDR2: SQVTM and ANQGSEA. CDR3: CSVEGGRGAHSYEQYF. The CDR3 coding sequence is TGCAGCGTTGAAGGGGGGAGGGGAGCCCACTCCTACGAGCAGTACTTC.

This clone was found once. This chain joins TRBV18 and TRBJ1-2; TRBD1 agrees at 7 bases. Germline trimming cut 1 base from V and 2 bases from J; bases unmatched to any gene: 7. Germline V gives CDR1 KGHSH, CDR2 LQKENI. The CDR3 is 16 residues long. CDR3 residues: CASSPQDTGANYGYTF. For the CDR3, the DNA is TGTGCCAGCTCACCACAGGACACAGGGGCGAACTATGGCTACACCTTC.

The V call is TRBV30, the J call TRBJ2-1; 7 bases are a match to TRBD1. CDR1 and CDR2 (germline): GTSNPN, SVGIG (reference sequence). V shed 2 bases, J shed 13 bases, and the junction held 8 bases outside the gene matches. There are 12 residues in the CDR3. In DNA form, the CDR3 reads TGTGCCTGGAGTCCGAGGACAGGCGACCAGTTCTTC. Its translation is CAWSPRTGDQFF.

This chain links TRBV4-2 with TRBJ2-1; D assignment may be TRBD1 or TRBD2 (5 bases each). CDR1 LGHNA and CDR2 YNFKEQ come from the germline V gene. Trimming took 4 bases from V and 0 from J, leaving 25 bases between them. This CDR3 spans 20 amino acids. The CDR3 is CASSPLRSGDQTSSYNEQFF. DNA for the CDR3: TGTGCCAGCAGCCCCCTTCGGTCCGGGGACCAAACCTCCTCCTACAATGAGCAGTTCTTC.

The rearrangement uses TRBV7-9 and TRBJ1-2; 7 bases line up with TRBD1. Losses at the gene ends were 1 base for V and 6 bases for J; bases not matched to a gene: 8. The CDR3 contains 15 residues. From germline, CDR1 is SEHNR and CDR2 FQNEAQ (reference sequence). The CDR3 DNA sequence: TGTGCCAGCAGCTTAGACTTCAGGGGGGATCATGGCTACACCTTC. Its translation is CASSLDFRGDHGYTF.

The chain has TRBV7-9 and TRBJ1-2; weak D call: TRBD1 (5 bases). This CDR3 spans 15 amino acids. Trimming took off 4 bases at V and 1 base at J, with 13 bases between the two ends. The germline CDR1 and CDR2 sequences are SEHNR and FQNEAQ (reference sequence). CDR3 nucleotides: TGTGCCAGCAGCTCGCATCCGGGACGTAACTATGGCTACACCTTC. Encoded protein: CASSSHPGRNYGYTF.

This clone was seen more than once but under ten times. CDR3 nucleotides: TGTGCCAGCAGCTTAACACCCGGGACAGCTAATTCACCCCTCCACTTT. It translates to CASSLTPGTANSPLHF. The V gene is TRBV7-4, the J gene TRBJ1-6, with 7 bases identical to TRBD1. The CDR3 has 16 amino acids. Germline V gene data show CDR1 as SGHVT and CDR2 as SQSDAQ. With V trimmed by 2 bases and J by 6 bases, 7 bases remained unmatched. Variable domain in full (rest from reference TRBV7-4 and TRBJ1-6): GAGVSQSPRYKVAKRGRDVALRCDSISGHVTLYWYRQTLGQGSEVLTYSQSDAQRDKSGRPSGRFSAERPERSVSTLKIQRTEQGDSAVYLCASSLTPGTANSPLHFGNGTRLTVT.

This chain links TRBV7-3 with TRBJ2-3, with 7 bases that match TRBD2. The CDR3 is 14 residues long. CDR1 and CDR2 from the germline V gene are SGHTA and FQGTGA. Losses at the gene ends were 5 bases for V and 2 bases for J; bases not matched to a gene: 4. The CDR3 coding sequence is TGTGCCAGCAGCCTAGGACTAGTCACAGATACGCAGTATTTT. It encodes CASSLGLVTDTQYF. The full variable domain, rest sourced from reference TRBV7-3 and TRBJ2-3, is GAGVSQTPSNKVTEKGKYVELRCDPISGHTALYWYRQSLGQGPEFLIYFQGTGAADDSGLPNDRFFAVRPEGSVSTLKIQRTERGDSAVYLCASSLGLVTDTQYFGPGTRLTVL.